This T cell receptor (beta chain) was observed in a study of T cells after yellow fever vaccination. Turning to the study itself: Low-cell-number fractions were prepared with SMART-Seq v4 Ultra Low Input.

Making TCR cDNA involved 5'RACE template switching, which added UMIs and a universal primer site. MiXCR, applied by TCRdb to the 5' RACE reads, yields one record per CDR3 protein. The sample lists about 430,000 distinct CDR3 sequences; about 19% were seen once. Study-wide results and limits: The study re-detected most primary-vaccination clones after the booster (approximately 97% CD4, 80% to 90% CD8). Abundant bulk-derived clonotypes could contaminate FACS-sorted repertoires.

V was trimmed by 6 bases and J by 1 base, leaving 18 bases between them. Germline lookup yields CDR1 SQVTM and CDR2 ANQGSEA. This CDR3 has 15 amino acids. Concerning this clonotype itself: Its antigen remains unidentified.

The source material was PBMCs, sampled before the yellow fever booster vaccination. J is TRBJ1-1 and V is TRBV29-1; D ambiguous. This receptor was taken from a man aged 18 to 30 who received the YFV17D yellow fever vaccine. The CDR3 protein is CSVDEVVRRNTEAFF. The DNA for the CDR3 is TGCAGCGTAGATGAAGTAGTTCGACGGAACACTGAAGCTTTCTTT.